The source of this TCR beta chain is a study of blood T cell repertoires in COVID-19. In the study overall: T cells, B-cell-depleted T cells, or PBMCs provided the cDNA or gDNA that served as material.

Libraries were prepared by immunoSEQ multiplex PCR; TCRdb keeps only in-frame clonotypes and omits some of them. The sample consists of under 40,000 clones, around 87% of them appearing once. V was cut by 6 bases and J by 3 bases, with 9 bases left in between. The CDR3 spans 12 residues. CDR1 and CDR2 from the germline V gene are MNHEY and SVGAGI. The chain employs TRBV6-5 and TRBJ2-7; maybe TRBD1 (5 bases). The specimen sequenced was peripheral blood. This receptor was identified in a man in his fifties or sixties with active COVID-19. The CDR3, as DNA: TGTGCCAGCAGGACAGAGATCTACGAGCAGTACTTC. It codes for CASRTEIYEQYF.